Listed below are T cell receptor beta chains from one sample, sequenced in a study of T cell changes during pregnancy in multiple sclerosis. Using immunoSEQ multiplex PCR, the repertoire was profiled, and TCRdb retains in-frame clones only, with some absent. The sample records about 20,000 clones, 88% being singletons. The sequenced sample was CD8+ T cells from peripheral blood mononuclear cells, obtained in the third trimester of pregnancy. Receptors originate from a female donor in good health, enrolled as a control in a pregnancy study. Each CDR3 is given with its conserved first and last residue. The order of the fields is J gene, V gene, CDR3 protein.

TRBJ2-1 TRBV7-8 CASARGGNEQFF
TRBJ2-5 TRBV5-1 CASSLGWGGKAPTKETQYF
TRBJ2-3 TRBV6-6 CASSYPLAGDTQYF
TRBJ2-3 TRBV11-3 CASSSVLTSTDTQYF
TRBJ2-1 TRBV6-4 CASSLGTSGNEQFF
TRBJ2-1 TRBV7-9 CASSSRTSGIYNEQFF
TRBJ1-2 TRBV15 CATSPDRGPLLNYGYTF
TRBJ2-7 TRBV7-8 CASSLGLVSYEQYF
TRBJ2-7 TRBV5-5 CASSSLADPYEQYF
TRBJ2-5 TRBV10-1 CASSEFETSGGPQYF
TRBJ1-1 TRBV19 CASRPNGGHVEAFF
TRBJ2-1 TRBV27 CASSLSRDNEQFF
TRBJ1-1 TRBV19 CASSRTGKTEAFF
TRBJ2-7 TRBV19 CASSEGLSYEQYF
TRBJ2-2 TRBV27 CASRHFGGYTGELFF
TRBJ2-1 TRBV27 CASSLLGGGGEQFF
TRBJ1-4 TRBV7-9 CASSLLQGSSADEKLFF
TRBJ2-1 TRBV7-8 CASSPIRSSYNEQFF
TRBJ1-2 TRBV5-1 CASRTRTGKNYGYTF
TRBJ2-1 TRBV19 CASSISVLNEQFF
TRBJ2-1 TRBV4-2 CASSLSYSGGKYNEQFF
TRBJ2-7 TRBV5-6 CASSLVGGGLTYEQYF
TRBJ1-2 TRBV29-1 CSVEDAYPGQGQGPRGYTF
TRBJ1-5 TRBV7-4 CASSVTGVYSNQPQHF
TRBJ2-1 TRBV13 CASSLRVWGEREGLYNEQFF
TRBJ2-1 TRBV27 CASRWGGRDNEQFF
TRBJ2-3 TRBV6-1 CASSARSGILTDTQYF
TRBJ1-2 TRBV18 CASSPTGRRYGYTF
TRBJ1-1 TRBV27 CATWDTPNTEAFF
TRBJ2-3 TRBV30 CACSTTGGTDTQYF
TRBJ2-1 TRBV9 CASSVEWRAPRNEQFF
TRBJ2-7 TRBV30 CAWSVDGGYEQYF
TRBJ1-1 TRBV7-2 CASSHSGPLNTEAFF
TRBJ2-3 TRBV11-2 CASSLGPPGQGGTDTQYF
TRBJ2-4 TRBV29-1 CSVEDPEVSQNIQYF
TRBJ2-5 TRBV30 CAWSVSASGGWETQYF
TRBJ2-7 TRBV28 CASSSTSLEQYF
TRBJ2-7 TRBV28 CASSWGAGGSYEQYF
TRBJ2-1 TRBV19 CASSISGQFNEQFF
TRBJ1-4 TRBV30 CAWSVTGSGNEKLFF
TRBJ2-1 TRBV29-1 CSIRDRGTSSYNEQFF
TRBJ1-1 TRBV27 CASSLGQGITEAFF
TRBJ2-2 TRBV18 CASSPALAGENTGELFF
TRBJ2-1 TRBV29-1 CSGISGGERYNEQFF
TRBJ2-7 TRBV30 CAWSAPSSSYEQYF
TRBJ1-1 TRBV27 CASSDGGTSGTEAFF
TRBJ2-1 TRBV6-5 CASSYSGSRLNEQFF
TRBJ2-2 TRBV7-8 CASSFWGRAKIANTGELFF